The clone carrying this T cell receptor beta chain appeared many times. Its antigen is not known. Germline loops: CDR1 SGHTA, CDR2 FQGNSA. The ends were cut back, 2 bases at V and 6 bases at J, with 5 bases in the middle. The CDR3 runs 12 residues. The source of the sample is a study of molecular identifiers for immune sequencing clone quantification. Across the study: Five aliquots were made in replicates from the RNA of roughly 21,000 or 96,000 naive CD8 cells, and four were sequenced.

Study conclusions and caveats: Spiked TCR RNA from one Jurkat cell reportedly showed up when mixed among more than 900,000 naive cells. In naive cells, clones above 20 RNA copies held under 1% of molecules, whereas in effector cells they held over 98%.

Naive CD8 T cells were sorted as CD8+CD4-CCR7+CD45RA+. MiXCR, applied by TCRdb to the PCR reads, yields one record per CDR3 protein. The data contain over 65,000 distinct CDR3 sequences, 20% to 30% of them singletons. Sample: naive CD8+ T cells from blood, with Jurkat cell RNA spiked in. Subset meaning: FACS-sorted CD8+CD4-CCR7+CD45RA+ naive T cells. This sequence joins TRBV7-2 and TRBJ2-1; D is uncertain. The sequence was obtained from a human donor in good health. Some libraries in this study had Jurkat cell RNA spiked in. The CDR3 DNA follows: TGTGCCAGCAGCTTAACCGGCAATGAGCAGTTCTTC. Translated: CASSLTGNEQFF.